Shown below are 10 T cell receptor beta chains from a single sample sequenced in a study of cytomegalovirus exposure and HLA in healthy donors (dated by TCRdb to about 2017). Receptors were amplified or captured by the immunoSEQ multiplex PCR assay. For the multiplex PCR, a mixture combining 60 forward primers for TCR Vbeta segments and 13 reverse primers for TCR Jbeta segments was used. Imported from immuneACCESS, the table was reduced by TCRdb to in-frame sequences with V and J called. These copies leave out some clones; in studies compared against another copy, an unresolved V gene accounts for under half, and the cause of the remainder is not known. Here the sample has roughly 150,000 clones; about 80% occur a single time. The top ten clonotypes cover approximately 1.3% of the sample. The sample was PBMCs. These receptors were collected from a man under 40 in good health and CMV-seronegative.

The chain combines TRBV27 with TRBJ1-1; 7 positions agree with TRBD1. The J segment lost 1 base and the V segment lost 3 bases, leaving 5 bases of the junction unmatched. There are 15 residues in the CDR3. Germline CDR1 reads MNHEY; CDR2 reads SMNVEV (reference sequence). CDR3 in amino acids: CASSFLTGRNTEAFF. In nucleotides, the CDR3 is TGTGCCAGCAGTTTCCTGACAGGGAGGAACACTGAAGCTTTCTTT.

The chain couples TRBV5-4 to TRBJ2-1; TRBD1 matches at 11 bases. Germline trimming cut 4 bases from V and 1 base from J; bases unmatched to any gene: 4. The CDR3 is 16 residues long. CDR1 and CDR2 from the germline V gene are SGHNT and YYREEE (reference sequence). CDR3 protein: CASSKRDRGSYNEQFF. The DNA for the CDR3 is TGTGCCAGCAGCAAAAGGGACAGGGGGTCCTACAATGAGCAGTTCTTC. Using reference TRBV5-4 and TRBJ2-1 for the parts outside the CDR3, the full variable domain is ETGVTQSPTHLIKTRGQQVTLRCSSQSGHNTVSWYQQALGQGPQFIFQYYREEENGRGNFPPRFSGLQFPNYSSELNVNALELDDSALYLCASSKRDRGSYNEQFFGPGTRLTVL.

The gene calls are TRBV2 and TRBJ2-7, with 13 positions matching TRBD2. Per germline, CDR1 SNHLY and CDR2 FYNNEI. The CDR3 sequence is 15 residues long. V was clipped by 6 bases and J by 4 bases; unmatched bases: 6. The CDR3 reads CASRVGLAGEYEQYF. In nucleotides, the CDR3 is TGTGCCAGCAGGGTCGGACTAGCGGGAGAGTACGAGCAGTACTTC.

The chain links TRBV2 to TRBJ1-1; TRBD1 aligns across 9 bases. This CDR3 is 14 amino acids long. The V segment lost 6 bases and the J segment 1 base; nucleotides outside the gene matches: 3. Germline V lookup: CDR1 SNHLY, CDR2 FYNNEI. The CDR3 region is CASRGQGRNTEAFF. The CDR3 bases are TGTGCCAGCAGGGGACAGGGCCGGAACACTGAAGCTTTCTTT.

The CDR3 region has the DNA TGTGCCAGCAGCGTCGCCGGTGACAGGGGAGGCGGCTACACCTTC. Encoded protein: CASSVAGDRGGGYTF. The chain is built from TRBV11-3 and TRBJ1-2; 8 bases are a match to TRBD1. From germline, CDR1 is SGHNT and CDR2 YENEEA. There are 15 residues in the CDR3. With V trimmed by 5 bases and J by 8 bases, 13 bases remained unmatched.

A single count supports this clone. Mismatch with germline at one junction end may stem from a read error. The same CDR3 also results from other DNA sequences found in this sample. This chain links TRBV12-5 with TRBJ2-5; D is ambiguous. Germline loops: CDR1 LGHNT, CDR2 FRNRAP. This CDR3 spans 13 amino acids. The CDR3 spells CASGLGRGETQYF. The CDR3 region has the DNA TGTGCTAGTGGCTTGGGTCGCGGAGAGACCCAGTACTTC. Full variable domain (outside the CDR3, taken from reference TRBV12-5 and TRBJ2-5): DARVTQTPRHKVTEMGQEVTMRCQPILGHNTVFWYRQTMMQGLELLAYFRNRAPLDDSGMPKDRFSAEMPDATLATLKIQPSEPRDSAVYFCASGLGRGETQYFGPGTRLLVL.

This rearrangement joins TRBV5-4 to TRBJ2-2, with D possibly TRBD1 on 6 matching bases. Germline V gene data show CDR1 as SGHNT and CDR2 as YYREEE (reference sequence). The CDR3 totals 16 residues. Trimming pared 4 bases from V and 5 bases from J, leaving 18 bases between. CDR3 nucleotides: TGTGCCAGCAGCCATGGGGGCACCAGTGGTACCGGGGAGCTGTTTTTT. It codes for CASSHGGTSGTGELFF.

The rearrangement links TRBV30 to TRBJ1-4, with 10 bases aligning to TRBD1. The CDR3 runs 14 residues. The junction had 4 bases not matched to a gene; V was cut back by 2 bases and J by 7 bases. Germline V gene sequence: CDR1 GTSNPN, CDR2 SVGIG (reference sequence). In nucleotides, the CDR3 is TGTGCCTGGAGTTGGGACAGGGGAAGTGAAAAACTGTTTTTT. The encoded protein is CAWSWDRGSEKLFF.

This clone showed up just once. CDR3 sequence (DNA): TGTGCCAGCAGCTTAGGGTCAGAGCAGTTCTTC. This gives the protein CASSLGSEQFF. This sequence joins TRBV13 and TRBJ2-1, with D unresolved. The V gene lost 0 bases and the J gene lost 10 bases, with 4 bases spanning the gap. The CDR3 has 11 amino acids. Per germline, CDR1 PRHDT and CDR2 FYEKMQ (reference sequence). Looking up the rest from reference TRBV13 and TRBJ2-1 gives the full variable domain: AAGVIQSPRHLIKEKRETATLKCYPIPRHDTVYWYQQGPGQDPQFLISFYEKMQSDKGSIPDRFSAQQFSDYHSELNMSSLELGDSALYFCASSLGSEQFFGPGTRLTVL.

This clone was found a few times. One end of the junction does not line up with germline, which may come from a read error. This rearrangement joins TRBV7-9 to TRBJ2-7, with D unresolved. This CDR3 comprises 13 residues. Germline lookup yields CDR1 SEHNR and CDR2 FQNEAQ (reference sequence). The CDR3 DNA reads TGTTCCAGCAGCTTATCCAGTCCCTACGAGCAGTACTTC. This encodes CSSSLSSPYEQYF.